The 5 T cell receptor beta chains listed next were all sequenced from one sample in a study of blood T cell repertoires in COVID-19. Here immunoSEQ multiplex PCR was the method, and the copy in TCRdb shows in-frame clones only, minus some. The profile covers under 65,000 clones, with roughly 87% appearing a single time and 22% taken by the ten largest. The material sequenced was peripheral blood. The receptor source for this set is a woman older than 75 with COVID-19, enrolled during active disease.

The chain recombines TRBV5-1 with TRBJ2-2; a weak D match, TRBD1 (5 bases). Germline CDR1 SGHRS, CDR2 YFSETQ. Trimming removed 0 bases from V and 0 bases from J, with 12 bases in between. The length of the CDR3 is 17 residues. CDR3 nucleotide sequence: TGCGCCAGCAGCTTGGCCGTAGGCAGGGCGAACACCGGGGAGCTGTTTTTT. It codes for CASSLAVGRANTGELFF.

The chain joins TRBV15 to TRBJ1-3; 7 nucleotides agree with TRBD1. This CDR3 is 18 amino acids long. The trim removed 0 bases at V and 0 bases at J, leaving 8 bases unmatched. The germline V gene encodes CDR1 LNHNV and CDR2 YYDKDF (reference sequence). The CDR3 sequence: CATSRDGTARTSGNTIYF. DNA for the CDR3: TGTGCCACCAGCAGAGATGGGACAGCAAGAACCTCTGGAAACACCATATATTTT.

This rearrangement joins TRBV3-1 (or the pseudogene TRBV3-2) to TRBJ2-6; D unclear. The V gene's germline CDR1 is LGHDT and CDR2 YNNKEL (reference sequence). The V gene lost 2 bases and the J gene lost 1 base, with 3 bases spanning the gap. The CDR3 has 14 residues. The CDR3 coding sequence is TGTGCCAGCAGCCAAACTTCTGGGGCCAACGTCCTGACTTTC. This encodes CASSQTSGANVLTF.

The rearrangement joins TRBV20-1 to TRBJ1-5, with D possibly being TRBD1 (5 bases). Germline CDR1 and CDR2: DFQATT and SNEGSKA (reference sequence). The V end lost 3 bases, the J end lost 6 bases, and 21 bases lay between the germline ends. The CDR3 contains 16 residues. The CDR3 region has the DNA TGCAGTGCTAGTCTTGGCTTGGGGCAGGATATTCAGCCCCAGCATTTT. Residues: CSASLGLGQDIQPQHF.

In this sample, this clone turned up many times. The genes are TRBV5-1 and TRBJ1-6; D gene uncertain. The CDR3 has 14 amino acids. V was clipped by 5 bases and J by 9 bases, with 15 bases between them. Germline V gene sequence: CDR1 SGHRS, CDR2 YFSETQ. The CDR3 loop is CASRPGSTASPLHF. The CDR3 nucleotides read TGCGCCAGCAGGCCCGGGTCAACCGCTTCACCCCTCCACTTT.